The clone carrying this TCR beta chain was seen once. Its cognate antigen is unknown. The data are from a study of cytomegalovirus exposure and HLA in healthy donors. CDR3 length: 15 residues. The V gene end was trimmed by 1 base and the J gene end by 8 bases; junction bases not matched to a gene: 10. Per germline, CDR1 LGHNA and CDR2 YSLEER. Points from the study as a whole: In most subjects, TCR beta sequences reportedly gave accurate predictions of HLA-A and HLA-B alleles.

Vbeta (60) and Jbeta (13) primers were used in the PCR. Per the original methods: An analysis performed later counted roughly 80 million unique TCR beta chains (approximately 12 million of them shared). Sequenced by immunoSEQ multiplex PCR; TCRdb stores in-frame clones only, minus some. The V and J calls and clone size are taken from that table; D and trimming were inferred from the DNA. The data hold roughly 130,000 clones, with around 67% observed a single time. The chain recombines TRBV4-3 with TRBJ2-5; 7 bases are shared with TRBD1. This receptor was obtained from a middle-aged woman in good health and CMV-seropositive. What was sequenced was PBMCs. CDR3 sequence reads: CASSQAQDRVDTQYF. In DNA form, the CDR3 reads TGCGCCAGCAGCCAAGCCCAAGACAGGGTGGACACCCAGTACTTC.